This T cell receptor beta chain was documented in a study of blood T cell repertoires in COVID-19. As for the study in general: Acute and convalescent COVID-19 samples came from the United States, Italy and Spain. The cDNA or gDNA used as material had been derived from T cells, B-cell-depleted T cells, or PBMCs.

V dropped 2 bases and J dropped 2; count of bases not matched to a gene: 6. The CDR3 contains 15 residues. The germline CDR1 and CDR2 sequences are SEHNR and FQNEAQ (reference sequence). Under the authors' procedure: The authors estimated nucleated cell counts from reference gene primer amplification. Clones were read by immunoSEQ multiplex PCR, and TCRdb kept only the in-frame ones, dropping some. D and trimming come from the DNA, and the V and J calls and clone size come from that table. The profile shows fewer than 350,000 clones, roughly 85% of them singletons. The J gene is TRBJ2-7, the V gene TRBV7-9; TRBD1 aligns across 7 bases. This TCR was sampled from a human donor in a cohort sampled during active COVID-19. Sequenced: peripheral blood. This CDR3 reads CASSLTGQSTYEQYF. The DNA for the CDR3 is TGTGCCAGCAGCTTAACGGGACAGAGCACCTACGAGCAGTACTTC. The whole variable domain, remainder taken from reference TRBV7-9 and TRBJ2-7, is DTGVSQNPRHKITKRGQNVTFRCDPISEHNRLYWYRQTLGQGPEFLTYFQNEAQLEKSRLLSDRFSAERPKGSFSTLEIQRTEQGDSAMYLCASSLTGQSTYEQYFGPGTRLTVT.